Sequencing of this TCR beta chain was carried out in a study of blood T cell repertoires in COVID-19. Method: immunoSEQ multiplex PCR; TCRdb's copy keeps in-frame clones and lacks some. The table has 350,000 to 400,000 clones, around 87% seen once. Germline-derived CDR1 and CDR2 are SGHKS and YYEKEE (reference sequence). Trimming shortened V by 4 bases and J by 0 bases, and 14 bases separated the two germline ends. This CDR3 has 16 amino acids. The sequence was obtained from a man between 18 and 35 years old who had recovered from COVID-19. The specimen was PBMCs or T cells enriched from blood (not recorded which). The rearrangement uses TRBV5-5 and TRBJ2-1; no reliable D call. The DNA for the CDR3 is TGTGCCAGCAGCATGGTTAACTCTAGCTCCTACAATGAGCAGTTCTTC. Translated, it gives CASSMVNSSSYNEQFF.